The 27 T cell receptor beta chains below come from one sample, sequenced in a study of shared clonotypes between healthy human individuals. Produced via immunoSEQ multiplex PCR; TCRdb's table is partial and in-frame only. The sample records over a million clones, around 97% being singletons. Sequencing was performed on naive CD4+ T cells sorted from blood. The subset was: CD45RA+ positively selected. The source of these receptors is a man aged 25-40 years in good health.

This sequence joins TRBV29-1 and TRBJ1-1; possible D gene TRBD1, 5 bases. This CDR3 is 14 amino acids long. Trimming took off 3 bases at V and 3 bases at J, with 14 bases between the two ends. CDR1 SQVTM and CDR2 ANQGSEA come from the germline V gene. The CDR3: CSVDETDRDTEAFF. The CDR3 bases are TGCAGCGTTGACGAGACAGATAGGGACACTGAAGCTTTCTTT.

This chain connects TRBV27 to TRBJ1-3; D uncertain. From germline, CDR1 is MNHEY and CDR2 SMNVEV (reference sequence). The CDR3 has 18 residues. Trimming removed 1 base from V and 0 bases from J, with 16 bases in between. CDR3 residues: CASSLLKLTLHSGNTIYF. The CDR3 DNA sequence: TGTGCCAGCAGTTTATTAAAACTGACCCTTCACTCTGGAAACACCATATATTTT.

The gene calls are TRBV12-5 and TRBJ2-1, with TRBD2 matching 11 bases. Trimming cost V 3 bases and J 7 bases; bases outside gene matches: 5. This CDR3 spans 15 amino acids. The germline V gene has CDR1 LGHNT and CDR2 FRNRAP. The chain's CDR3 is CASGLTSGGANEQFF. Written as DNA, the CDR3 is TGTGCTAGTGGTTTAACTAGCGGGGGAGCAAATGAGCAGTTCTTC.

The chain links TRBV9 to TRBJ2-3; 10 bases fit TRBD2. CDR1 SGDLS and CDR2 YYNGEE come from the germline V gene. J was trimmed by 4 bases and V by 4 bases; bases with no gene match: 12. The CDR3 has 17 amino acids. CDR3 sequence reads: CASSPRGTSVGPDTQYF. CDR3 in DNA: TGTGCCAGCAGCCCTCGAGGGACTAGCGTCGGGCCAGATACGCAGTATTTT.

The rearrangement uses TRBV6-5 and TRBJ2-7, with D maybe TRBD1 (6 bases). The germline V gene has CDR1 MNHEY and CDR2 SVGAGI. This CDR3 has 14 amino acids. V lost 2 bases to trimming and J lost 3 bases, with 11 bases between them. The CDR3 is CASSYGQGYYEQYF. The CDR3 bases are TGTGCCAGCAGTTACGGTCAGGGGTACTACGAGCAGTACTTC.

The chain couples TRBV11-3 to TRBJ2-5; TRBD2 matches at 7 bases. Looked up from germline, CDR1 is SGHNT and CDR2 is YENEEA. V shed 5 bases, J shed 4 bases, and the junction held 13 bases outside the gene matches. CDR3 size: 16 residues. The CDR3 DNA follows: TGTGCCAGCAGCCTCCCCCCAGGGACTACGCCAGAGACCCAGTACTTC. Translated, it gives CASSLPPGTTPETQYF.

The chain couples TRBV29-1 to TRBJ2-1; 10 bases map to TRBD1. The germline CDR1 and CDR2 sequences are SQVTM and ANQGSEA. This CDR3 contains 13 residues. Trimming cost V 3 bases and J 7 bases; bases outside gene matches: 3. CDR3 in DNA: TGCAGCGTTGATCAGGGACAGGGGAATGAGCAGTTCTTC. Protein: CSVDQGQGNEQFF.

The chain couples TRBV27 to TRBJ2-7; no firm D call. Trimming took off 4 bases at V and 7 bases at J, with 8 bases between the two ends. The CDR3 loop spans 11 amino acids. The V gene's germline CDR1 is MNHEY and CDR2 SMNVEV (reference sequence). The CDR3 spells CASSYGSEQYF. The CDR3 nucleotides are TGTGCCAGCAGTTATGGCTCGGAGCAGTACTTC.

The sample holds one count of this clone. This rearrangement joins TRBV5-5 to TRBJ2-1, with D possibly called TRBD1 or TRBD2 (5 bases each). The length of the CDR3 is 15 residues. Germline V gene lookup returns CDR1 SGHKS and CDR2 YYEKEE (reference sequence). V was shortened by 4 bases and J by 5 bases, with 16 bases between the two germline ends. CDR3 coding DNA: TGTGCCAGCAGCCTTTGGTCTAGCAGGGACAATGAGCAGTTCTTC. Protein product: CASSLWSSRDNEQFF.

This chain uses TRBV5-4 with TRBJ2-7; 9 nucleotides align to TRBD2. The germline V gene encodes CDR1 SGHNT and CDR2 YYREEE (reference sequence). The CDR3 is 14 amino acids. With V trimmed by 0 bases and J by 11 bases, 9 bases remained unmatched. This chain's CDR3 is CASSLGIAGVSEYF. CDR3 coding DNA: TGTGCCAGCAGCTTGGGGATAGCGGGAGTATCTGAGTACTTC. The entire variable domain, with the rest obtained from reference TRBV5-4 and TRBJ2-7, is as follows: ETGVTQSPTHLIKTRGQQVTLRCSSQSGHNTVSWYQQALGQGPQFIFQYYREEENGRGNFPPRFSGLQFPNYSSELNVNALELDDSALYLCASSLGIAGVSEYFGPGTRLTVT.

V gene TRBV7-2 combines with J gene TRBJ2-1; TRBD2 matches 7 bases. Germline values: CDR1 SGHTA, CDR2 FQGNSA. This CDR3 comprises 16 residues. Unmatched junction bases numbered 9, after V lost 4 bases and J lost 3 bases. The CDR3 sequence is CASSSGGSSSYNEQFF. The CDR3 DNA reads TGTGCCAGCAGCTCCGGGGGGTCCTCGAGCTACAATGAGCAGTTCTTC.

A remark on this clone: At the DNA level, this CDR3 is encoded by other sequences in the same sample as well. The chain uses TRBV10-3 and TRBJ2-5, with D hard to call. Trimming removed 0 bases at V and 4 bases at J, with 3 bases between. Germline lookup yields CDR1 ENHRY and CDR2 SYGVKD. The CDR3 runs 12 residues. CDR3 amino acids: CAISESGETQYF. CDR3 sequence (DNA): TGTGCCATCAGTGAGTCGGGAGAGACCCAGTACTTC.

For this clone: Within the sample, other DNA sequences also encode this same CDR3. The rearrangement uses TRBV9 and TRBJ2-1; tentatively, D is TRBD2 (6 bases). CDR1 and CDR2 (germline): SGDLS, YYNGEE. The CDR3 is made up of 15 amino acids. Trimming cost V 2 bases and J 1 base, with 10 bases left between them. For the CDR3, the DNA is TGTGCCAGCAGCGTGACTAGTGGTTCCTACAATGAGCAGTTCTTC. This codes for CASSVTSGSYNEQFF.

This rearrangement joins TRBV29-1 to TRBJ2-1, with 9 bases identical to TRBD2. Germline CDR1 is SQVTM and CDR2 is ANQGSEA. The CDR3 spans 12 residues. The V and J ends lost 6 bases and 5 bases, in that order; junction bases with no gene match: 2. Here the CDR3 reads CSVREGHNEQFF. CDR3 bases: TGCAGCGTGCGGGAGGGCCACAATGAGCAGTTCTTC.

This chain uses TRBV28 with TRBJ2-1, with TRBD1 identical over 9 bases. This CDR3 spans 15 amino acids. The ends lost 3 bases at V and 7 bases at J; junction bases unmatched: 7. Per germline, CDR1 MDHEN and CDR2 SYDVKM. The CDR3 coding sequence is TGTGCCAGCAGTTTTGGGGACAGGGTGGGTAATGAGCAGTTCTTC. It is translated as CASSFGDRVGNEQFF.

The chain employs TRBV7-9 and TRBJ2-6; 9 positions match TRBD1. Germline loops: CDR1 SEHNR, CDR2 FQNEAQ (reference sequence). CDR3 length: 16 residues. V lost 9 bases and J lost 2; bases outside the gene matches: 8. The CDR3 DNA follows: TGTGCCAGTCAGGGGACAGGGAGCCCTGGGGCCAACGTCCTGACTTTC. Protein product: CASQGTGSPGANVLTF. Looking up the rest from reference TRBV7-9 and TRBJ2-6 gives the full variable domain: DTGVSQNPRHKITKRGQNVTFRCDPISEHNRLYWYRQTLGQGPEFLTYFQNEAQLEKSRLLSDRFSAERPKGSFSTLEIQRTEQGDSAMYLCASQGTGSPGANVLTFGAGSRLTVL.

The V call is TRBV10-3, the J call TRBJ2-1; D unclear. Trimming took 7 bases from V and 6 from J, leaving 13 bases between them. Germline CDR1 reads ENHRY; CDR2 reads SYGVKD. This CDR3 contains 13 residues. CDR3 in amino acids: CAIKGQQINEQFF. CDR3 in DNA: TGTGCCATCAAAGGTCAGCAGATCAATGAGCAGTTCTTC.

In DNA form, the CDR3 reads TGTGCCAGTAGTGGAAGACAGACTATCGGTTCCGGGGAGCTGTTTTTT. Protein sequence: CASSGRQTIGSGELFF. The V call is TRBV19, the J call TRBJ2-2; D could derive from TRBD1 or TRBD2 (5 bases each). The CDR3 spans 16 residues. The germline V gene encodes CDR1 LNHDA and CDR2 SQIVND (reference sequence). V lost 5 bases and J 6 bases, leaving 19 bases between the germline ends.

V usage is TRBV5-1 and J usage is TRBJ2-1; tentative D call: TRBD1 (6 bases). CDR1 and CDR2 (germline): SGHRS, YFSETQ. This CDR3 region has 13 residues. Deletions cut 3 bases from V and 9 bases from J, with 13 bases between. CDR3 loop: CASSSNRASEQFF. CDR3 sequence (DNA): TGCGCCAGCAGCTCAAACAGGGCTAGTGAGCAGTTCTTC. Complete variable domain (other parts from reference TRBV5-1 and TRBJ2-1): KAGVTQTPRYLIKTRGQQVTLSCSPISGHRSVSWYQQTPGQGLQFLFEYFSETQRNKGNFPGRFSGRQFSNSRSEMNVSTLELGDSALYLCASSSNRASEQFFGPGTRLTVL.

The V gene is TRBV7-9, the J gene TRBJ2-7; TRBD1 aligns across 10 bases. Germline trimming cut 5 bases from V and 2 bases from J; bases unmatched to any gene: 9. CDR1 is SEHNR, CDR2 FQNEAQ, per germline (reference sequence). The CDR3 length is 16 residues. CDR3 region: CASSPSPGQGTYEQYF. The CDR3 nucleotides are TGTGCCAGCAGCCCTAGTCCGGGACAGGGGACCTACGAGCAGTACTTC.

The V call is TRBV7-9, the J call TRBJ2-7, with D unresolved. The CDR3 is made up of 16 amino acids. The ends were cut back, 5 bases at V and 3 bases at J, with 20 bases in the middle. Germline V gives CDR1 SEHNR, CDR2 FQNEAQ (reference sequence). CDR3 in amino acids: CASSRVSGNAIYEQYF. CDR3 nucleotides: TGTGCCAGCAGCCGAGTTTCAGGCAATGCGATCTACGAGCAGTACTTC.

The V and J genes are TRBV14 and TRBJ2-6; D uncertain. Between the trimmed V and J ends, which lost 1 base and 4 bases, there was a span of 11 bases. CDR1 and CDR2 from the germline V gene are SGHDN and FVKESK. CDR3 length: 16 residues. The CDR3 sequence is CASSQAGLQGANVLTF. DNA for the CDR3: TGTGCCAGCAGCCAAGCCGGGCTGCAAGGGGCCAACGTCCTGACTTTC.

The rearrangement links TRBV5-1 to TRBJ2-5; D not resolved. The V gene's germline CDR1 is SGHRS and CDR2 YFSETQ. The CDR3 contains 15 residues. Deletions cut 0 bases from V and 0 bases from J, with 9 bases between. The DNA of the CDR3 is TGCGCCAGCAGCTTGGCTCCCGGGTACCAAGAGACCCAGTACTTC. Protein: CASSLAPGYQETQYF. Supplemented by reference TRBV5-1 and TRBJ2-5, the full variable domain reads KAGVTQTPRYLIKTRGQQVTLSCSPISGHRSVSWYQQTPGQGLQFLFEYFSETQRNKGNFPGRFSGRQFSNSRSEMNVSTLELGDSALYLCASSLAPGYQETQYFGPGTRLLVL.

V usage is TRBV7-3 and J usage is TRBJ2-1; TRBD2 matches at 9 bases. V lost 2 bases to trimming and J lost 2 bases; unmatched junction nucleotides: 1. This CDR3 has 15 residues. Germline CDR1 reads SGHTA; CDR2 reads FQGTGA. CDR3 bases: TGTGCCAGCAGCTTAGGCGGGAGGGCCTACAATGAGCAGTTCTTC. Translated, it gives CASSLGGRAYNEQFF.

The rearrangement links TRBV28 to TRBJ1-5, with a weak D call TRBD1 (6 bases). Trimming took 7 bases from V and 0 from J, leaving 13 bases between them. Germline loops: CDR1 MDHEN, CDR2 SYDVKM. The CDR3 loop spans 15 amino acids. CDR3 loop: CASTLQGYSNQPQHF. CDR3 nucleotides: TGTGCCAGCACCCTCCAGGGGTATAGCAATCAGCCCCAGCATTTT.

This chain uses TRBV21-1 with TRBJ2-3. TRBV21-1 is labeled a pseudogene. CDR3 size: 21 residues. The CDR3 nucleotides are TGTGCCAGCAGCAAGGGTTCAAGCCCTCGAGCAAACCGACCTAGCACAGATACGCAGTATTTT. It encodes CASSKGSSPRANRPSTDTQYF.

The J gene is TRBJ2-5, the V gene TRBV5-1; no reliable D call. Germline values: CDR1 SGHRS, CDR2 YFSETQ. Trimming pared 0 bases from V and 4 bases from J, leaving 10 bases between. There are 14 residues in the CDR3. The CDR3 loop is CASSLGVDPETQYF. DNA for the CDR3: TGCGCCAGCAGCTTGGGCGTCGATCCAGAGACCCAGTACTTC.